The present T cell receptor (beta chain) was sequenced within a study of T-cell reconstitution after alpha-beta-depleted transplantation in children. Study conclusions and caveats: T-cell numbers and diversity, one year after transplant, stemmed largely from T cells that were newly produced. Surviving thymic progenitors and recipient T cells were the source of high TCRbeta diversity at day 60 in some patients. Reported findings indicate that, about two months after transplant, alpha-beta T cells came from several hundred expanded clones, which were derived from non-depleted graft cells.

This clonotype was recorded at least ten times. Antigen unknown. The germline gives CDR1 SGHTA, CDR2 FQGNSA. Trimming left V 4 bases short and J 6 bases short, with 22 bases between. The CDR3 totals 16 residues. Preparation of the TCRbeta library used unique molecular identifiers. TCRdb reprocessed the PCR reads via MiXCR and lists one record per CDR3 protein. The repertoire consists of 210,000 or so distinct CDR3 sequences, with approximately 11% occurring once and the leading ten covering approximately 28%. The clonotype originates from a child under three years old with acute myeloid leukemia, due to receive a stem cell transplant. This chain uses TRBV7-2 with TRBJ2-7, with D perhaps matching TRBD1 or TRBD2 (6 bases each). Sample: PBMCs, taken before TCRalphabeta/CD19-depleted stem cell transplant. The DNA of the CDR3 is TGTGCCAGCAGCTCCGCCGCGATGGGGGGCCCCTCCGAGCAGTACTTC. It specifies CASSSAAMGGPSEQYF.